The clone carrying this T cell receptor (beta chain) was counted a few times. This sample was taken from a study of blood T cell repertoires in COVID-19. Study at large: The origin of the acute and convalescent COVID-19 samples was the United States, Italy and Spain.

The V and J ends lost 1 base and 6 bases, in that order; junction bases with no gene match: 7. This CDR3 has 16 amino acids. The germline CDR1 and CDR2 sequences are MGHRA and YSYEKL. The repertoire was sequenced with immunoSEQ multiplex PCR; TCRdb's copy has only in-frame clones and lacks some. The table lists some 120,000 clones, approximately 74% of them singletons. Seattle patients were enrolled during active infection and followed longitudinally. This chain links TRBV4-1 with TRBJ2-2, with 8 bases identical to TRBD2. Sequenced sample: peripheral blood. This receptor was taken from a man older than 75 with COVID-19, enrolled during active disease. The CDR3 region is CASSQARLARPGELFF. In DNA form, the CDR3 reads TGCGCCAGCAGCCAAGCCAGACTAGCGAGGCCCGGGGAGCTGTTTTTT.